Listed below are T cell receptor beta chains from one sample, sequenced in a study of T-cell reconstitution after alpha-beta-depleted transplantation in children. TCRdb reprocessed the PCR reads with MiXCR, giving one entry per CDR3 protein. The sample contains approximately 82,000 distinct CDR3 sequences, around 18% of which appear only once. The specimen comprised PBMCs, mostly from graft donor cells, sampled 360 days after TCRalphabeta/CD19-depleted stem cell transplant. Source of these receptors: a male patient between 2 and 10 years old who had a stem cell transplant for acute lymphoblastic leukemia, so the T cells may come from the graft donor. Both conserved end residues are part of each CDR3. The D gene is left open where the match is weak. Clone size appears in some rows only: once, few, many, or a class for an expanded clone.

d_gene: TRBD2
j_gene: TRBJ2-4
abundance: few
v_gene: TRBV2
CDR3nt: TGTGCCAGCTCTATAGCGGGACTGCTAGCCAAAAACATTCAGTACTTC
CDR3aa: CASSIAGLLAKNIQYF

d_gene: -
j_gene: TRBJ2-3
abundance: few
v_gene: TRBV7-9
CDR3nt: TGTGCCAGCAGCTTTCGACGCCGGGTAGTCGATACGCAGTATTTT
CDR3aa: CASSFRRRVVDTQYF

d_gene: TRBD2
j_gene: TRBJ2-2
abundance: -
v_gene: TRBV5-6
CDR3nt: TGTGCCAGCAGCCGGGGACTAGCGGGAGCCGGGGAGCTGTTTTTT
CDR3aa: CASSRGLAGAGELFF

d_gene: -
j_gene: TRBJ1-1
abundance: -
v_gene: TRBV18
CDR3nt: TGTGCCAGCTCACCACCTAGACCGAACACTGAAGCTTTCTTT
CDR3aa: CASSPPRPNTEAFF

d_gene: -
j_gene: TRBJ2-6
abundance: -
v_gene: TRBV27
CDR3nt: TGTGCCAGCAGTCCTTTGGGGAGAGGGGCCAACGTCCTGACTTTC
CDR3aa: CASSPLGRGANVLTF

d_gene: -
j_gene: TRBJ2-5
abundance: -
v_gene: TRBV5-6
CDR3nt: TGTGCCAGCAGCTCTTTTACAACTCGGTCGGAGACCCAGTACTTC
CDR3aa: CASSSFTTRSETQYF

d_gene: TRBD2
j_gene: TRBJ2-3
abundance: few
v_gene: TRBV6-2/TRBV6-3
CDR3nt: TGTGCCAGCAGTTCGGTTACTAGCGGGAGGATCGGAGATACGCAGTATTTT
CDR3aa: CASSSVTSGRIGDTQYF

d_gene: TRBD2
j_gene: TRBJ2-3
abundance: -
v_gene: TRBV12-3/TRBV12-4
CDR3nt: TGTGCCAGCAGTTTAAGGCTAGCGGGAATTGAGCGCACAGATACGCAGTATTTT
CDR3aa: CASSLRLAGIERTDTQYF

d_gene: -
j_gene: TRBJ1-4
abundance: -
v_gene: TRBV6-1
CDR3nt: TGTGCCAGCAGTGAAGAAGGAACTATCGGGTCCGAAAAACTGTTTTTT
CDR3aa: CASSEEGTIGSEKLFF

d_gene: -
j_gene: TRBJ1-4
abundance: few
v_gene: TRBV7-8
CDR3nt: TGTGCCAGCAGCGCCAGAGGGAGTGCAACTAATGAAAAACTGTTTTTT
CDR3aa: CASSARGSATNEKLFF

d_gene: -
j_gene: TRBJ2-3
abundance: -
v_gene: TRBV5-1
CDR3nt: TGCGCCAGCAGCTTGACCCTTAGGGTAGATACGCAGTATTTT
CDR3aa: CASSLTLRVDTQYF

d_gene: -
j_gene: TRBJ2-5
abundance: few
v_gene: TRBV21-1
CDR3nt: TGTGCCAGCAGCAAATCACGTCCAGGGAAGAGAAATCCGCAAGAGACCCAGTACTTC
CDR3aa: CASSKSRPGKRNPQETQYF

d_gene: TRBD1
j_gene: TRBJ2-1
abundance: -
v_gene: TRBV7-7
CDR3nt: TGTGCTAGCAGCTTAGGAGACAGGGGTTCCTACAATGAGCAGTTCTTC
CDR3aa: CASSLGDRGSYNEQFF

d_gene: -
j_gene: TRBJ2-7
abundance: -
v_gene: TRBV11-3
CDR3nt: TGTGCCAGCAGCTTAGGCGCCTCCAGGGAGCAGTACTTC
CDR3aa: CASSLGASREQYF

d_gene: -
j_gene: TRBJ2-3
abundance: -
v_gene: TRBV4-2
CDR3nt: TGTGCCAGCAGCCAAAATGGCGCGGTAGATACGCAGTATTTT
CDR3aa: CASSQNGAVDTQYF

d_gene: -
j_gene: TRBJ2-3
abundance: many
v_gene: TRBV5-1
CDR3nt: TGCGCCAGCAGCTCGGGAATCACAGATACGCAGTATTTT
CDR3aa: CASSSGITDTQYF

d_gene: -
j_gene: TRBJ1-1
abundance: -
v_gene: TRBV4-2
CDR3nt: TGTGCCAGCAGCCAAGAAGTCGGAGGTCGTGGCACTGAAGCTTTCTTT
CDR3aa: CASSQEVGGRGTEAFF

d_gene: -
j_gene: TRBJ1-2
abundance: few
v_gene: TRBV6-5
CDR3nt: TGTGCCAGCAGTTTATACAGGGAAGCTAACTATGGCTACACCTTC
CDR3aa: CASSLYREANYGYTF

d_gene: -
j_gene: TRBJ2-3
abundance: few
v_gene: TRBV10-3
CDR3nt: TGTGCCATCACCCCGGGACCCTTTGTGGATACGCAGTATTTT
CDR3aa: CAITPGPFVDTQYF

d_gene: TRBD1
j_gene: TRBJ2-7
abundance: -
v_gene: TRBV2
CDR3nt: TGTGCCAGCGGGGACAGGGGTCCCTACGAGCAGTACTTC
CDR3aa: CASGDRGPYEQYF

d_gene: -
j_gene: TRBJ2-2
abundance: -
v_gene: TRBV21-1
CDR3nt: TGTGCCAGCAGCAAACGTCGACTAGCGGACACCGGGGAGCTGTTTTTT
CDR3aa: CASSKRRLADTGELFF

d_gene: -
j_gene: TRBJ1-2
abundance: -
v_gene: TRBV29-1
CDR3nt: TGCAGCGTTGAGGGGGGACGCAACTATGGCTACACCTTC
CDR3aa: CSVEGGRNYGYTF

d_gene: -
j_gene: TRBJ2-6
abundance: -
v_gene: TRBV5-6
CDR3nt: TGTGCCAGCAGCTTGGGTCAGTTTGGGGCCAACGTCCTGACTTTC
CDR3aa: CASSLGQFGANVLTF

d_gene: TRBD1
j_gene: TRBJ2-1
abundance: -
v_gene: TRBV24-1
CDR3nt: TGTGCCACCAGTGATTCCGGACAGGGGGTTTACAATGAGCAGTTCTTC
CDR3aa: CATSDSGQGVYNEQFF

d_gene: -
j_gene: TRBJ2-3
abundance: -
v_gene: TRBV6-1
CDR3nt: TGTGCCAGCAGCCGACAGGACCGGCGGACAGATACGCAGTATTTT
CDR3aa: CASSRQDRRTDTQYF

d_gene: -
j_gene: TRBJ1-4
abundance: -
v_gene: TRBV20-1
CDR3nt: TGCAGTGCGCGCCCTGCCTCAACTAATGAAAAACTGTTTTTT
CDR3aa: CSARPASTNEKLFF

d_gene: TRBD2
j_gene: TRBJ2-7
abundance: few
v_gene: TRBV20-1
CDR3nt: TGCAGTGCTCTCACTAGCGGGGATTCCTACGAGCAGTACTTC
CDR3aa: CSALTSGDSYEQYF

d_gene: -
j_gene: TRBJ2-2
abundance: many
v_gene: TRBV12-3/TRBV12-4
CDR3nt: TGTGCCAGCAATAAACTGGGGGAAGCCGGGGAGCTGTTTTTT
CDR3aa: CASNKLGEAGELFF

d_gene: -
j_gene: TRBJ2-3
abundance: -
v_gene: TRBV12-3/TRBV12-4
CDR3nt: TGTGCCAGCAGTTCTTTAATTGACAGCCTAAGAACAGATACGCAGTATTTT
CDR3aa: CASSSLIDSLRTDTQYF

d_gene: TRBD2
j_gene: TRBJ2-1
abundance: -
v_gene: TRBV4-1
CDR3nt: TGCGCCAGCAGCCAAGGGCGCTCTAGCGGGAGGGCATCCTACAATGAGCAGTTCTTC
CDR3aa: CASSQGRSSGRASYNEQFF

d_gene: -
j_gene: TRBJ2-1
abundance: -
v_gene: TRBV5-1
CDR3nt: TGCGCCAGCAGCAGGGACCCCACTAATGAGCAGTTCTTC
CDR3aa: CASSRDPTNEQFF

d_gene: TRBD2
j_gene: TRBJ2-3
abundance: few
v_gene: TRBV30
CDR3nt: TGTGCCTGGAAACTAGCGGGAGGACTCACAGATACGCACTATTTT
CDR3aa: CAWKLAGGLTDTHYF

d_gene: -
j_gene: TRBJ2-3
abundance: -
v_gene: TRBV5-5
CDR3nt: TGTGCCAGCAGCTTGGCAGGGGTCGATACGCAGTATTTT
CDR3aa: CASSLAGVDTQYF

d_gene: -
j_gene: TRBJ1-5
abundance: many
v_gene: TRBV28
CDR3nt: TGTGCCAGCAGTTTTCGGGCAGATTATAGCAATCAGCCCCAGCATTTT
CDR3aa: CASSFRADYSNQPQHF

d_gene: TRBD1
j_gene: TRBJ2-2
abundance: many
v_gene: TRBV7-9
CDR3nt: TGTGCCAGCAGCCAGGGGGCGCACACCGGGGAGCTGTTTTTT
CDR3aa: CASSQGAHTGELFF

d_gene: TRBD1
j_gene: TRBJ1-4
abundance: -
v_gene: TRBV7-9
CDR3nt: TGTGCCAGCAGCTTCTGGACAGGGGGCAATGAAAAACTGTTTTTT
CDR3aa: CASSFWTGGNEKLFF

d_gene: TRBD2
j_gene: TRBJ2-1
abundance: -
v_gene: TRBV4-1
CDR3nt: TGCGCCAGCAGCCAAGATAATCGAGGAAGCGGGAGTATCCCTTACAATGAGCAGTTCTTC
CDR3aa: CASSQDNRGSGSIPYNEQFF

d_gene: -
j_gene: TRBJ2-1
abundance: -
v_gene: TRBV5-1
CDR3nt: TGCGCCAGCATTGGGGGCCTTTACAATGAGCAGTTCTTC
CDR3aa: CASIGGLYNEQFF

d_gene: TRBD2
j_gene: TRBJ2-7
abundance: medium-sized
v_gene: TRBV7-8
CDR3nt: TGTGCCAGCAGCTTCGGGACTAGCGGGACCCAGCAGTACTTC
CDR3aa: CASSFGTSGTQQYF

d_gene: TRBD1
j_gene: TRBJ2-2
abundance: -
v_gene: TRBV12-3/TRBV12-4
CDR3nt: TGTGCCAGCACCCGCAGGGGGACCGGGGAGCTGTTTTTT
CDR3aa: CASTRRGTGELFF

d_gene: -
j_gene: TRBJ1-5
abundance: -
v_gene: TRBV11-2
CDR3nt: TGTGCCAGCAGCTTAAGTTCAGGGGCTAATCAGCCCCAGCATTTT
CDR3aa: CASSLSSGANQPQHF

d_gene: -
j_gene: TRBJ2-7
abundance: few
v_gene: TRBV5-1
CDR3nt: TGCGCCAGCAGCTATACTTTCAGGATCGGGTCAACCTACGAGCAGTACTTC
CDR3aa: CASSYTFRIGSTYEQYF

d_gene: TRBD2
j_gene: TRBJ2-7
abundance: few
v_gene: TRBV12-3/TRBV12-4
CDR3nt: TGTGCCAGCAGTTTAGGAGGCCTAGCGGTCTACGAGCAGTACTTC
CDR3aa: CASSLGGLAVYEQYF

d_gene: TRBD2
j_gene: TRBJ2-1
abundance: -
v_gene: TRBV28
CDR3nt: TGTGCCAGCAGTTTCCCCCTAGCGGAGCTCTACAATGAGCAGTTCTTC
CDR3aa: CASSFPLAELYNEQFF

d_gene: TRBD2
j_gene: TRBJ2-1
abundance: few
v_gene: TRBV27
CDR3nt: TGTGCCAGCAGTTTATGGGCACTAGCGGGCTACAATGAGCAGTTCTTC
CDR3aa: CASSLWALAGYNEQFF

d_gene: -
j_gene: TRBJ2-3
abundance: -
v_gene: TRBV10-3
CDR3nt: TGTGCCATCAGCCGACAGCTGGGGGGCACAGATACGCAGTATTTT
CDR3aa: CAISRQLGGTDTQYF

d_gene: TRBD2
j_gene: TRBJ2-1
abundance: few
v_gene: TRBV20-1
CDR3nt: TGCAGTGCCCGAACTAGCGGGAGACATAATGAGCAGTTCTTC
CDR3aa: CSARTSGRHNEQFF

d_gene: -
j_gene: TRBJ2-7
abundance: -
v_gene: TRBV4-2
CDR3nt: TGTGCCAGCAGCCAAGACCTATTAGCGCCCGTCTCACCTTACGAGCAGTACTTC
CDR3aa: CASSQDLLAPVSPYEQYF

d_gene: -
j_gene: TRBJ2-2
abundance: -
v_gene: TRBV20-1
CDR3nt: TGCAGTGCCCCCGGGCCACGGGTGGCCGGGGAGCTGTTTTTT
CDR3aa: CSAPGPRVAGELFF

d_gene: TRBD2
j_gene: TRBJ2-5
abundance: few
v_gene: TRBV7-9
CDR3nt: TGTGCCAGCAGCCCGGGGGGACTCCAACAAGAGACCCAGTACTTC
CDR3aa: CASSPGGLQQETQYF

d_gene: -
j_gene: TRBJ2-3
abundance: -
v_gene: TRBV7-9
CDR3nt: TGTGCCAGCAGCTTAGGCTTAGATACGCAGTATTTT
CDR3aa: CASSLGLDTQYF

d_gene: -
j_gene: TRBJ2-5
abundance: many
v_gene: TRBV10-3
CDR3nt: TGTGCCAGTACAATATGGACGAGTCAAGAGACCCAGTACTTC
CDR3aa: CASTIWTSQETQYF

d_gene: -
j_gene: TRBJ1-3
abundance: -
v_gene: TRBV5-1
CDR3nt: TGCGCCAGCACCGACACTCCTCTCGGAAACACCATATATTTT
CDR3aa: CASTDTPLGNTIYF

d_gene: TRBD2
j_gene: TRBJ2-2
abundance: few
v_gene: TRBV5-1
CDR3nt: TGCGCCAGCACGAGTAGCGGGAGCCCGGCCGGGGAGCTGTTTTTT
CDR3aa: CASTSSGSPAGELFF